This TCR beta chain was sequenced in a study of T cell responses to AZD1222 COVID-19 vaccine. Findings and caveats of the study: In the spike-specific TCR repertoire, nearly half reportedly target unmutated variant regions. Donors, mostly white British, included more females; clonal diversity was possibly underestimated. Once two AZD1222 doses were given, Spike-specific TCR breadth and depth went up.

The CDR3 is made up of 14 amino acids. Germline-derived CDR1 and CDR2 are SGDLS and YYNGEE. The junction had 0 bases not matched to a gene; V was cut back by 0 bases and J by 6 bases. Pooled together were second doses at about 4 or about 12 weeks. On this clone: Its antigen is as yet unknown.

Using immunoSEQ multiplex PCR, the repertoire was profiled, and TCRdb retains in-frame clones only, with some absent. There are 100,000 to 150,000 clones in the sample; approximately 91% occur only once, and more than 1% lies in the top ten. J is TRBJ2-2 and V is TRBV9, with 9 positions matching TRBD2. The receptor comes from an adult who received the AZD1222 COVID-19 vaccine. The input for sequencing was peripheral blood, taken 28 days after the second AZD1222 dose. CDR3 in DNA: TGTGCCAGCAGCGTAGGCGGGAGGGCCGGGGAGCTGTTTTTT. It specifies CASSVGGRAGELFF.